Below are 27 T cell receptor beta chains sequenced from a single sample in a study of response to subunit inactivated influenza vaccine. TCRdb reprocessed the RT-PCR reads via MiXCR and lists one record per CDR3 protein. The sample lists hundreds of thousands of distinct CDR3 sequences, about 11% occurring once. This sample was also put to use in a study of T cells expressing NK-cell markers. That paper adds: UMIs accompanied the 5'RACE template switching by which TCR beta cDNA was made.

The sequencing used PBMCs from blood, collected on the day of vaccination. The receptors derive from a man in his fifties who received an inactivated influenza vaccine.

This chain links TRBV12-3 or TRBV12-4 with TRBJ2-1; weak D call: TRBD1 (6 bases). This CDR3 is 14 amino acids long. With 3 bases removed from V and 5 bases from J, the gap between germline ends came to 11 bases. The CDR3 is CASSLFAGDNEQFF. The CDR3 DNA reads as TGTGCCAGCAGTTTGTTCGCAGGGGACAATGAGCAGTTCTTC.

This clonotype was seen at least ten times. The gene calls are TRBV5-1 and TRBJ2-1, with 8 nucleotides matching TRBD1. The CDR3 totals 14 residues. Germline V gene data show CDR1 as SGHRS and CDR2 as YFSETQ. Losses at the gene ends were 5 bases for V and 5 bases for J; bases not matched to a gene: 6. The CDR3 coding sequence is TGCGCCAGCAGGGTCAGGGGGCTAGACAATGAGCAGTTCTTC. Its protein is CASRVRGLDNEQFF.

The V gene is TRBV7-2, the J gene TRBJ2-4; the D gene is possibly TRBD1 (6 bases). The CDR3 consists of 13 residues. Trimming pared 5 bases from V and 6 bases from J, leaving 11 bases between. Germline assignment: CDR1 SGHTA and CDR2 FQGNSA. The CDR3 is CASSKLQGNIQYF. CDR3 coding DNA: TGTGCCAGCAGCAAATTACAGGGAAACATTCAGTACTTC.

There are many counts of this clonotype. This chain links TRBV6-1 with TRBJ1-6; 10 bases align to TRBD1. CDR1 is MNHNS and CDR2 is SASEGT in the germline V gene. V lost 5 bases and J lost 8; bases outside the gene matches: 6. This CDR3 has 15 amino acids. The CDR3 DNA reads TGTGCCAGCAGTCCACTGACAGGGGGCGATTCACCCCTCCACTTT. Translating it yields CASSPLTGGDSPLHF.

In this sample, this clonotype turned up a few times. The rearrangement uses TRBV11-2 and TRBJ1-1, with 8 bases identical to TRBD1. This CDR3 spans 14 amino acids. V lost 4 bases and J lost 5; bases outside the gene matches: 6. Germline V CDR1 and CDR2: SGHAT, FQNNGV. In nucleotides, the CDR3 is TGTGCCAGCAGCTCGGACAGGGTGAGGACTGAAGCTTTCTTT. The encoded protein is CASSSDRVRTEAFF.

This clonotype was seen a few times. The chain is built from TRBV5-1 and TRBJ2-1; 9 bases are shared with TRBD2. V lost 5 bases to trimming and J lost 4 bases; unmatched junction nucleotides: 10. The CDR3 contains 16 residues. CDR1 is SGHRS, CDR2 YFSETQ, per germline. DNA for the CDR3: TGCGCCAGCAGGTTTTCTAGCGGGGCCTTATACAATGAGCAGTTCTTC. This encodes CASRFSSGALYNEQFF.

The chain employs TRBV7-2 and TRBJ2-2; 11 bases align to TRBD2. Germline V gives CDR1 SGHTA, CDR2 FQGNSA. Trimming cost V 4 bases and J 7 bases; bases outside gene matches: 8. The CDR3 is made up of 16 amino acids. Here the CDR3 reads CASSSTSGSFGGELFF. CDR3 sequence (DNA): TGTGCCAGCAGCTCTACTAGCGGGAGTTTCGGCGGGGAGCTGTTTTTT.

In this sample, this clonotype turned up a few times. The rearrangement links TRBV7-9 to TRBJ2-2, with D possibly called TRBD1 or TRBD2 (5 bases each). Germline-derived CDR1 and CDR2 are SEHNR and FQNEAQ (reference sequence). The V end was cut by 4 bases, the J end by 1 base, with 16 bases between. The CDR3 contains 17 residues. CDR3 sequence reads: CASSSIRMGVNTGELFF. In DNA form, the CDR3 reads TGTGCCAGCAGCTCCATCCGAATGGGGGTGAACACCGGGGAGCTGTTTTTT. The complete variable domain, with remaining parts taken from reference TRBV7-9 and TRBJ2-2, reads DTGVSQNPRHKITKRGQNVTFRCDPISEHNRLYWYRQTLGQGPEFLTYFQNEAQLEKSRLLSDRFSAERPKGSFSTLEIQRTEQGDSAMYLCASSSIRMGVNTGELFFGEGSRLTVL.

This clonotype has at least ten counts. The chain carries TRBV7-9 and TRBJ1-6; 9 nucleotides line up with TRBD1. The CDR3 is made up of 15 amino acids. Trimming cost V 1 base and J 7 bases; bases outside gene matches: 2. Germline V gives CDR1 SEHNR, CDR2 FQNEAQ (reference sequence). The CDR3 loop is CASSLEGTGNSPLHF. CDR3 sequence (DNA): TGTGCCAGCAGCTTAGAGGGGACAGGGAATTCACCCCTCCACTTT.

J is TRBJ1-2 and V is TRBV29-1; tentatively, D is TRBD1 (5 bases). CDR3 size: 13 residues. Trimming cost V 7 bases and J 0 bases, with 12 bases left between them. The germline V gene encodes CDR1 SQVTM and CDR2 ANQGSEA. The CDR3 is CSATLGANYGYTF. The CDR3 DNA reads TGCAGCGCGACGCTAGGGGCTAACTATGGCTACACCTTC.

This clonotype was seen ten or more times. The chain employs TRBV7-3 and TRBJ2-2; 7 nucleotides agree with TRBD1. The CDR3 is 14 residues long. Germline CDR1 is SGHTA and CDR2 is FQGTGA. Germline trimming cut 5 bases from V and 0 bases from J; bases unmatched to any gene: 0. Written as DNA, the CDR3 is TGTGCCAGCAGCGGGACAGCGAACACCGGGGAGCTGTTTTTT. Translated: CASSGTANTGELFF.

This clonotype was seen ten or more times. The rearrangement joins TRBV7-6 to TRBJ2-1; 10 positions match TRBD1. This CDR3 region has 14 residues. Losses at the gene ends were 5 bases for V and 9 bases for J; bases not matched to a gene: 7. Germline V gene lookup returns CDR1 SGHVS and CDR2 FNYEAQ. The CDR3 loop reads CASSPGTGVSEQFF. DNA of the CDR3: TGTGCCAGCAGCCCCGGGACAGGGGTCAGTGAGCAGTTCTTC.

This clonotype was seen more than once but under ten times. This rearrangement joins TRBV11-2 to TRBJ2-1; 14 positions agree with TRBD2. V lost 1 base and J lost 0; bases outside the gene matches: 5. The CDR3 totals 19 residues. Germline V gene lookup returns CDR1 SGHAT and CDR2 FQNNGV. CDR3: CASSLVGLAGGSSYNEQFF. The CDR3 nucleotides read TGTGCCAGCAGCTTAGTTGGACTAGCGGGAGGCAGCTCCTACAATGAGCAGTTCTTC.

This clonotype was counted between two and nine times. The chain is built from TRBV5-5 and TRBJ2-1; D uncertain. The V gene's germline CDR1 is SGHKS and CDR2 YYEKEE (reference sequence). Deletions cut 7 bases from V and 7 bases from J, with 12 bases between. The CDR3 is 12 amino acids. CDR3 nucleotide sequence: TGTGCCAGCTTATACGACCCGAATGAGCAGTTCTTC. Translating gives CASLYDPNEQFF.

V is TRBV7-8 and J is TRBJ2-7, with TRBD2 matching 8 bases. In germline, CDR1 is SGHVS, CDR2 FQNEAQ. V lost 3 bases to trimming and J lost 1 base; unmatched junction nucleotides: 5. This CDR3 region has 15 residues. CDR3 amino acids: CASSFRTSGSYEQYF. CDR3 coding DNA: TGTGCCAGCAGCTTTAGAACTAGCGGTTCCTACGAGCAGTACTTC.

The CDR3 protein is CASSFSGTGSYQPQHF. CDR3 bases: TGTGCCAGCAGTTTCTCGGGGACAGGTTCCTATCAGCCCCAGCATTTT. V is TRBV28 and J is TRBJ1-5, with TRBD1 matching 8 bases. V was pared by 3 bases and J by 5 bases, with 9 bases of the junction left unmatched. The germline gives CDR1 MDHEN, CDR2 SYDVKM. The CDR3 runs to 16 residues.

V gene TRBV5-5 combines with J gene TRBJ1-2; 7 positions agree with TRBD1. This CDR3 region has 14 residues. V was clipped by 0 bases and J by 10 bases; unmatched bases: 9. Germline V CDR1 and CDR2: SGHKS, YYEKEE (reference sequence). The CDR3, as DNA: TGTGCCAGCAGCTTGGACAGGGGTTCACGTGACTACACCTTC. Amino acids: CASSLDRGSRDYTF.

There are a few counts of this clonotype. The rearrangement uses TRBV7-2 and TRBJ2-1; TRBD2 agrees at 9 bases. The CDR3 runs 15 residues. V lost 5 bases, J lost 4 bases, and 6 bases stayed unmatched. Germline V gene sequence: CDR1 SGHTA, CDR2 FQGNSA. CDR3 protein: CASSRSTSGYNEQFF. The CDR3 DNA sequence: TGTGCCAGCAGCCGCTCGACTAGCGGATACAATGAGCAGTTCTTC.

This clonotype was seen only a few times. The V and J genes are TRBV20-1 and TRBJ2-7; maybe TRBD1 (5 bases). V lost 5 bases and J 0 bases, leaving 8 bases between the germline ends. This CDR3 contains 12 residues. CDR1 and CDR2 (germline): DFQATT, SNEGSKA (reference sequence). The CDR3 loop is CSADDSSYEQYF. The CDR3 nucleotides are TGCAGTGCTGACGACAGCTCCTACGAGCAGTACTTC.

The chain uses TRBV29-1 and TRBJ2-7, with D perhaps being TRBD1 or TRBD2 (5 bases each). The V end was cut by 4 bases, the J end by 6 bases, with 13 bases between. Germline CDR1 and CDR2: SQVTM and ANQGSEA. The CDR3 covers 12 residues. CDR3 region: CSVVYGGIEQYF. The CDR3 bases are TGCAGCGTTGTTTATGGGGGTATCGAGCAGTACTTC.

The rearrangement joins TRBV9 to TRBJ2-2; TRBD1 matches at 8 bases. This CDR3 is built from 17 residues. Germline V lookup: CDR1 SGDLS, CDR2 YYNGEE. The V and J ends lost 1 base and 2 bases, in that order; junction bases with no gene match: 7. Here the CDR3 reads CASSVNQQGANTGELFF. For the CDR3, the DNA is TGTGCCAGCAGCGTAAATCAGCAGGGGGCTAACACCGGGGAGCTGTTTTTT. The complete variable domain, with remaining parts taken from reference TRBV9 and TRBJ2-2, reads DSGVTQTPKHLITATGQRVTLRCSPRSGDLSVYWYQQSLDQGLQFLIQYYNGEERAKGNILERFSAQQFPDLHSELNLSSLELGDSALYFCASSVNQQGANTGELFFGEGSRLTVL.

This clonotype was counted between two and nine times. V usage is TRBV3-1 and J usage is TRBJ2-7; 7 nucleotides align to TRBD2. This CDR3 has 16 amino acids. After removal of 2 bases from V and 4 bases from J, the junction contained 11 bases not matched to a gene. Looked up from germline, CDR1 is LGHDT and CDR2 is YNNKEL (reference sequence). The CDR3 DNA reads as TGTGCCAGCAGCCAACAAAGTCCTAGCGGAGGTTACGAGCAGTACTTC. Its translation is CASSQQSPSGGYEQYF.

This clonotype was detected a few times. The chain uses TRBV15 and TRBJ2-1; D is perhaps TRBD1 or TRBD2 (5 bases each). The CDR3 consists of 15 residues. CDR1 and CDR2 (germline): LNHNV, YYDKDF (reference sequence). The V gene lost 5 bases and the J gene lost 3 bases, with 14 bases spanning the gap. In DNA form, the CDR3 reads TGTGCCACCAGCTACCAACGAGGGGTCTACAATGAGCAGTTCTTC. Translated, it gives CATSYQRGVYNEQFF.

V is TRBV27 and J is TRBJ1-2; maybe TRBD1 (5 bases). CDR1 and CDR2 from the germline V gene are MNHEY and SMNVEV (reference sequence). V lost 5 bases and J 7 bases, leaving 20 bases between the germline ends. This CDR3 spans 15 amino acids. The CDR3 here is CASSLHRLSAAGYTF. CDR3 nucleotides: TGTGCCAGCAGTCTACACAGGCTTTCGGCGGCTGGCTACACCTTC.

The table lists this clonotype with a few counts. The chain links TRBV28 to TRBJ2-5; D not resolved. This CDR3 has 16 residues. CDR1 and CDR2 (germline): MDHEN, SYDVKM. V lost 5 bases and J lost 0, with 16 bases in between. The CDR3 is CASSPTTRAYQETQYF. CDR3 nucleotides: TGTGCCAGCAGTCCAACCACAAGGGCCTACCAAGAGACCCAGTACTTC.

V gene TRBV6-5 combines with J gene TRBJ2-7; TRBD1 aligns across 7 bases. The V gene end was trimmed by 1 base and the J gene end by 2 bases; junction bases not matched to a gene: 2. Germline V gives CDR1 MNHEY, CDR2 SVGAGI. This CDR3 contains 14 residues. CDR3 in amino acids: CASSYFQGAYEQYF. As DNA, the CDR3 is TGTGCCAGCAGTTACTTTCAGGGGGCCTACGAGCAGTACTTC.

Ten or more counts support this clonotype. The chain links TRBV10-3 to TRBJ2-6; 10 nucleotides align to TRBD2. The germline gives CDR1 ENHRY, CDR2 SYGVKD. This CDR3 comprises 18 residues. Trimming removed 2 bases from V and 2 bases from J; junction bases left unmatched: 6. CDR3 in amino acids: CAISERTSGITGANVLTF. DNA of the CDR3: TGTGCCATCAGTGAGAGGACTAGCGGAATAACTGGGGCCAACGTCCTGACTTTC.